This TCR beta chain emerged from a study of shared clonotypes between healthy human individuals. Produced via immunoSEQ multiplex PCR; TCRdb's table is partial and in-frame only. The table includes some 96,000 clones, roughly 50% detected once. The CDR3 is 15 amino acids. The germline gives CDR1 SGDLS, CDR2 YYNGEE. V lost 4 bases, J lost 0 bases, and 11 bases lay in between. The chain links TRBV9 to TRBJ2-1; D unclear. What was sequenced was PBMCs. The sequence was obtained from a woman aged 40 to 50 in good health. Some clones in this sample may be carry-over from other donors' samples. In DNA, the CDR3 is TGTGCCAGCAGCCCCACGGAGAGCTCCTACAATGAGCAGTTCTTC. It specifies CASSPTESSYNEQFF.